This TCR beta chain comes out of a study of blood T cells in healthy people across ages. Germline V lookup: CDR1 SGHVS, CDR2 FNYEAQ. This CDR3 comprises 15 residues. The V gene lost 0 bases and the J gene lost 10 bases, with 16 bases spanning the gap. A sample-barcoded 5' primer and a J-beta primer mix were used in a second PCR of roughly 7 to 11 cycles. TCRdb used MiXCR to reprocess the 5' RACE reads, holding one entry per CDR3 protein. The sample shows about 810,000 distinct CDR3 sequences, about 36% of them seen only once. The rearrangement links TRBV7-6 to TRBJ2-1, with D possibly being TRBD1 (5 bases). This TCR was sampled from a man aged 18 to 30 in good health. Source material: blood. The CDR3 protein is CASSLAQGAQREQFF. In nucleotides, the CDR3 is TGTGCCAGCAGCTTAGCCCAGGGTGCTCAAAGGGAGCAGTTCTTC.